This TCR beta chain derives from a study of T cell responses to AZD1222 COVID-19 vaccine. TCRdb's copy holds only in-frame clones and misses some; the assay was immunoSEQ multiplex PCR. Here the sample spans about 92,000 clones, 91% being singletons. The ends lost 5 bases at V and 8 bases at J; junction bases unmatched: 6. CDR3 length: 14 amino acids. CDR1 LNHDA and CDR2 SQIVND come from the germline V gene (reference sequence). As concerns this clone: Its antigen is unknown.

The study, taken as a whole, reports: Nearly half of the spike-specific TCRs reportedly recognize variant regions that carry no mutations. Donors were chiefly white British, with a greater number of females, and clonal diversity was perhaps underestimated. Spike was spanned by vaccine-associated CD4 TCRs, with dominance at 160-218 and 743-854.

The clonotype originates from an adult in good health. The chain joins TRBV19 to TRBJ1-4; 9 bases map to TRBD1. This specimen consisted of peripheral blood, obtained on day 0 of AZD1222 vaccination. DNA of the CDR3: TGTGCCAGTAGTCTGACAGGGGGGCGAGAAAAACTGTTTTTT. This encodes CASSLTGGREKLFF.